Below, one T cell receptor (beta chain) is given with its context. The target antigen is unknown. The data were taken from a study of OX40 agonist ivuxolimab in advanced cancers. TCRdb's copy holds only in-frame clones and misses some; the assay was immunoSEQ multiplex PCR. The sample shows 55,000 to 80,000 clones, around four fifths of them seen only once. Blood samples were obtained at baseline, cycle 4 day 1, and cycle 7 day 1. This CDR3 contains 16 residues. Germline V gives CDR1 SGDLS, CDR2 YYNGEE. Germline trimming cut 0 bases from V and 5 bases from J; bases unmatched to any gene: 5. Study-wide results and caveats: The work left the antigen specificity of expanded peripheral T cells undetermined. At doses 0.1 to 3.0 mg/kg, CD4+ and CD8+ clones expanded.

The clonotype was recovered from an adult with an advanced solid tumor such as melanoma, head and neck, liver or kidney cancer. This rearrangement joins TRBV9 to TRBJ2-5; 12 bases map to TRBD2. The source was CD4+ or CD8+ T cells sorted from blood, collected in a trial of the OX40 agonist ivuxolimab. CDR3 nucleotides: TGTGCCAGCAGCGTAGGACTAGCGGGGGCGTGGGAGACCCAGTACTTC. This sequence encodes CASSVGLAGAWETQYF.